This T cell receptor beta chain was documented in a study of cytomegalovirus exposure and HLA in healthy donors. Study-wide points: An analysis was carried out at a later point. It showed that HLA-associated TCR beta chains were more clonally expanded than equally common non-associated chains. Reports state that TCR beta sequences accurately predicted most subjects' HLA-A and HLA-B alleles. The study recorded over 150 TCR beta chains that were cytomegalovirus-associated.

Remarks on this clone: Its target is not known.

Germline V gives CDR1 MGHDK, CDR2 SYGVNS. With 3 bases removed from V and 8 bases from J, the gap between germline ends came to 11 bases. The CDR3 length is 13 residues. The study ran its PCR with 60 Vbeta and 13 Jbeta primers. The assay was immunoSEQ multiplex PCR, and TCRdb's table has in-frame clones only and misses some. This sample's clone table lists 170,000 or so clones. The sample comprised PBMCs. This clonotype originated in a man aged 30 to 39 in good health and CMV-seronegative. V is TRBV25-1 and J is TRBJ2-1; D possibly corresponds to TRBD2 (6 bases). CDR3 sequence reads: CASSEGREDEQFF. For the CDR3, the DNA is TGTGCCAGCAGTGAGGGCAGGGAGGATGAGCAGTTCTTC. Supplemented by reference TRBV25-1 and TRBJ2-1, the full variable domain reads EADIYQTPRYLVIGTGKKITLECSQTMGHDKMYWYQQDPGMELHLIHYSYGVNSTEKGDLSSESTVSRIRTEHFPLTLESARPSHTSQYLCASSEGREDEQFFGPGTRLTVL.